Following are 24 T cell receptor beta chains from one sample sequenced in a study of blood T cell repertoires in COVID-19. The repertoire was sequenced with immunoSEQ multiplex PCR; TCRdb's copy has only in-frame clones and lacks some. This table has some 220,000 clones, approximately 84% appearing once. Sequencing used peripheral blood. These receptors were taken from a man aged 45-65 years with acute or convalescent COVID-19.

The genes are TRBV5-4 and TRBJ2-7; 7 bases are shared with TRBD1. The germline CDR1 and CDR2 sequences are SGHNT and YYREEE (reference sequence). CDR3 length equals 14 residues. The V and J ends lost 2 bases and 2 bases, in that order; junction bases with no gene match: 4. The CDR3 here is CASSFSQGAYEQYF. The CDR3 DNA reads as TGTGCCAGCAGCTTTAGTCAGGGGGCCTACGAGCAGTACTTC.

The chain employs TRBV7-6 and TRBJ2-2, with no clear D. Deletions cut 5 bases from V and 8 bases from J, with 18 bases between. In germline, CDR1 is SGHVS, CDR2 FNYEAQ. The CDR3 totals 15 residues. The CDR3 nucleotides read TGTGCCAGCAGCCTTCGGTTGTCTACTAATGGGGAGCTGTTTTTT. Its protein is CASSLRLSTNGELFF.

This rearrangement joins TRBV10-3 to TRBJ1-6; unclear D gene. In germline, CDR1 is ENHRY, CDR2 SYGVKD. The CDR3 spans 17 residues. V lost 5 bases, J lost 7 bases, and 21 bases lay in between. The CDR3 nucleotides read TGTGCCATCAGTTCTGACCCACCGATAGCGAGCAATTCACCCCTCCACTTT. As protein: CAISSDPPIASNSPLHF.

This chain joins TRBV7-9 and TRBJ2-7; the D gene is possibly TRBD2 (6 bases). The germline gives CDR1 SEHNR, CDR2 FQNEAQ (reference sequence). CDR3 length: 14 residues. V lost 1 base and J lost 1, with 8 bases in between. The CDR3: CASSLVGGSYEQYF. DNA of the CDR3: TGTGCCAGCAGCTTAGTGGGGGGTTCCTACGAGCAGTACTTC.

V is TRBV14 and J is TRBJ2-1; TRBD2 matches at 8 bases. The CDR3 spans 15 residues. Germline assignment: CDR1 SGHDN and CDR2 FVKESK. After removal of 6 bases from V and 5 bases from J, the junction contained 9 bases not matched to a gene. The DNA of the CDR3 is TGTGCCAGCAGTTCCTTGAGCGGGGGTGACAATGAGCAGTTCTTC. As protein: CASSSLSGGDNEQFF.

This clone was seen a single time. The rearrangement links TRBV11-2 to TRBJ2-7; 8 nucleotides match TRBD2. J was trimmed by 3 bases and V by 5 bases; bases with no gene match: 9. This CDR3 has 15 residues. CDR1 SGHAT and CDR2 FQNNGV come from the germline V gene. The CDR3 region has the DNA TGTGCCAGCAGCGCCGGACTAGCTTCCATCTACGAGCAGTACTTC. This encodes CASSAGLASIYEQYF.

CDR3 residues: CASSLGGVLAGNTGELFF. The CDR3 DNA reads as TGCGCCAGCAGCCTTGGCGGAGTTCTAGCGGGGAACACCGGGGAGCTGTTTTTT. The chain recombines TRBV4-1 with TRBJ2-2, with 8 bases fitting TRBD2. Germline V gene data show CDR1 as MGHRA and CDR2 as YSYEKL. This CDR3 region has 18 residues. V trimming: 4 bases; J trimming: 1 base; junction bases outside the gene matches: 11.

The rearrangement uses TRBV10-1 and TRBJ2-1; the match to TRBD2 covers 14 bases. Germline V CDR1 and CDR2: WNHNN, SYGVQD (reference sequence). V shed 5 bases and J 4 bases; nucleotides not matched to a gene: 7. This CDR3 comprises 17 residues. The CDR3 reads CASSRGTSGGTYNEQFF. DNA of the CDR3: TGCGCCAGCAGTCGTGGGACTAGCGGGGGAACTTACAATGAGCAGTTCTTC.

As regards this clone: At the DNA level, this CDR3 is encoded by other sequences in the same sample as well. The chain couples TRBV4-1 to TRBJ2-7; TRBD1 might be the D (5 bases). CDR1 is MGHRA, CDR2 YSYEKL, per germline. The CDR3 totals 14 residues. The ends were cut back, 0 bases at V and 2 bases at J, with 8 bases in the middle. CDR3 DNA: TGCGCCAGCAGCCAAGACCCAGGGACCTACGAGCAGTACTTC. Translating gives CASSQDPGTYEQYF.

This chain joins TRBV4-1 and TRBJ2-7; a possible D gene is TRBD1 (6 bases). The CDR3 runs to 15 residues. The V end was cut by 2 bases, the J end by 0 bases, with 11 bases between. The germline CDR1 and CDR2 sequences are MGHRA and YSYEKL. The CDR3 spells CASSQIQGSSYEQYF. The CDR3, as DNA: TGCGCCAGCAGCCAAATCCAGGGGTCCTCCTACGAGCAGTACTTC.

The chain is built from TRBV9 and TRBJ1-5; D might be TRBD1 (6 bases). V was shortened by 0 bases and J by 1 base, with 8 bases between the two germline ends. The CDR3 loop spans 15 amino acids. Germline-derived CDR1 and CDR2 are SGDLS and YYNGEE. CDR3: CASSVGTVSNQPQHF. The CDR3 region has the DNA TGTGCCAGCAGCGTAGGGACAGTCAGCAATCAGCCCCAGCATTTT.

The CDR3 DNA is TGTGCCTACTCGGGGGGCTACTCTGGAAACACCATATATTTT. It is translated as CAYSGGYSGNTIYF. The V and J genes are TRBV6-4 and TRBJ1-3; maybe TRBD1 (6 bases). The CDR3 length is 14 residues. Per the germline V gene, CDR1 is MRHNA and CDR2 is SNTAGT. V lost 11 bases and J lost 0, with 14 bases in between.

This rearrangement joins TRBV12-3 or TRBV12-4 to TRBJ2-3; 8 nucleotides match TRBD1. Germline trimming cut 7 bases from V and 4 bases from J; bases unmatched to any gene: 4. The CDR3 is 13 amino acids. CDR3: CASNIQGADTQYF. The CDR3 nucleotides read TGTGCCAGCAATATACAGGGGGCAGATACGCAGTATTTT.

The CDR3 loop is CASTSTWRQETQYF. DNA for the CDR3: TGTGCCAGTACCTCAACGTGGCGGCAAGAGACCCAGTACTTC. The rearrangement links TRBV19 to TRBJ2-5; D ambiguous. This CDR3 is built from 14 residues. Germline V gene sequence: CDR1 LNHDA, CDR2 SQIVND (reference sequence). Deletions cut 7 bases from V and 2 bases from J, with 14 bases between.

The genes are TRBV11-3 and TRBJ2-7; tentative D call: TRBD1 (5 bases). This CDR3 contains 13 residues. V was trimmed by 2 bases and J by 5 bases, leaving 10 bases between them. Germline V CDR1 and CDR2: SGHNT, YENEEA. Here the CDR3 DNA reads TGTGCCAGCAGCTTAAATGGGGCAGACGAGCAGTACTTC. This encodes CASSLNGADEQYF.

The V call is TRBV30, the J call TRBJ2-1; 14 bases agree with TRBD2. J lost 6 bases, V lost 2 bases, and 3 bases had no gene match. The CDR3 is made up of 15 amino acids. Germline CDR1 reads GTSNPN; CDR2 reads SVGIG (reference sequence). This CDR3 is CAWSPGTSGGNEQFF. CDR3 nucleotides: TGTGCCTGGAGTCCCGGGACTAGCGGGGGCAATGAGCAGTTCTTC.

This sequence joins TRBV5-1 and TRBJ2-1, with D maybe TRBD2 (6 bases). The V end was cut by 4 bases, the J end by 8 bases, with 19 bases between. Germline V gives CDR1 SGHRS, CDR2 YFSETQ. The CDR3 covers 15 residues. The CDR3 coding sequence is TGCGCCAGCAGCCAAGGGACTCGAGCGATCGATGAGCAGTTCTTC. The encoded protein is CASSQGTRAIDEQFF.

The chain carries TRBV5-1 and TRBJ2-1, with 7 bases fitting TRBD2. J was trimmed by 0 bases and V by 5 bases; bases with no gene match: 5. There are 15 residues in the CDR3. Germline V CDR1 and CDR2: SGHRS, YFSETQ. The CDR3 here is CASSREGSSYNEQFF. CDR3 nucleotides: TGCGCCAGCAGTAGGGAGGGCAGCTCCTACAATGAGCAGTTCTTC.

For the CDR3, the DNA is TGTGCCAGCAGTGTCTCCGGGACAGGGACAGATACGCAGTATTTT. Residues: CASSVSGTGTDTQYF. The V gene is TRBV28, the J gene TRBJ2-3; 9 nucleotides match TRBD1. Germline CDR1 and CDR2: MDHEN and SYDVKM. The CDR3 is made up of 15 amino acids. V trimming: 5 bases; J trimming: 3 bases; junction bases outside the gene matches: 6.

The rearrangement links TRBV9 to TRBJ2-1; TRBD2 matches 14 bases. The ends lost 2 bases at V and 3 bases at J; junction bases unmatched: 1. Germline CDR1 reads SGDLS; CDR2 reads YYNGEE. This CDR3 contains 16 residues. This CDR3 is CASSVGLAGGYNEQFF. The CDR3 DNA sequence: TGTGCCAGCAGCGTCGGACTAGCGGGAGGCTACAATGAGCAGTTCTTC. Drawing the rest from reference TRBV9 and TRBJ2-1, the complete variable domain is DSGVTQTPKHLITATGQRVTLRCSPRSGDLSVYWYQQSLDQGLQFLIQYYNGEERAKGNILERFSAQQFPDLHSELNLSSLELGDSALYFCASSVGLAGGYNEQFFGPGTRLTVL.

The chain employs TRBV11-2 and TRBJ2-1, with 10 positions matching TRBD2. The germline CDR1 and CDR2 sequences are SGHAT and FQNNGV. The trim removed 1 base at V and 8 bases at J, leaving 5 bases unmatched. This CDR3 has 15 amino acids. The CDR3 DNA reads as TGTGCCAGCAGCTTAGGTCTAGCGGGAGCGTATGAGCAGTTCTTC. This translates into CASSLGLAGAYEQFF.

The V gene is TRBV5-1, the J gene TRBJ1-1; 8 bases fit TRBD1. Germline CDR1 SGHRS, CDR2 YFSETQ. CDR3 size: 13 residues. V gave up 0 bases and J gave up 6 bases; unmatched junction bases: 1. The CDR3 nucleotides read TGCGCCAGCAGCTTGGTACAGGGGGCTGAAGCTTTCTTT. Protein product: CASSLVQGAEAFF.

The chain links TRBV27 to TRBJ2-1; D not resolved. Germline CDR1 reads MNHEY; CDR2 reads SMNVEV (reference sequence). V was pared by 0 bases and J by 7 bases, with 10 bases between. CDR3 length: 14 amino acids. The DNA for the CDR3 is TGTGCCAGCAGTTTATCGGTGGAGCCTAATGAGCAGTTCTTC. Amino acid sequence: CASSLSVEPNEQFF.

For the CDR3, the DNA is TGTGCCAGCAGGACAGCCCTTAATGAAAAACTGTTTTTT. Protein product: CASRTALNEKLFF. The chain employs TRBV6-5 and TRBJ1-4; D possibly corresponds to TRBD1 (5 bases). V dropped 6 bases and J dropped 4 bases, with 9 bases sitting between them. Germline CDR1 is MNHEY and CDR2 is SVGAGI. This CDR3 is built from 13 residues.